This entry lists 14 T cell receptor beta chains sequenced from one sample in a study of identical twins. TCRdb re-derived calls from the 5' RACE reads in MiXCR, one entry per CDR3 protein. The sample carries hundreds of thousands of distinct CDR3 sequences, about 8% recorded once. These sequences were also reported in another study, on yellow fever vaccine responses in identical twins.

Source material: memory (CD45RO+) T cells sorted from blood. These receptors were collected from a woman younger than 35 in good health.

At least ten counts were recorded for this clonotype. This CDR3 is CASSLGSRTDTQYF. As DNA, the CDR3 is TGCGCCAGCAGCTTGGGATCCAGGACAGATACGCAGTATTTT. This sequence joins TRBV5-1 and TRBJ2-3; D remains ambiguous. Trimming removed 0 bases from V and 3 bases from J, with 8 bases in between. Looked up from germline, CDR1 is SGHRS and CDR2 is YFSETQ. This CDR3 spans 14 amino acids.

This clonotype was detected a few times. The V gene is TRBV27, the J gene TRBJ2-1; 10 nucleotides line up with TRBD2. V trimming: 8 bases; J trimming: 6 bases; junction bases outside the gene matches: 7. This CDR3 spans 14 amino acids. Germline CDR1 MNHEY, CDR2 SMNVEV (reference sequence). The DNA of the CDR3 is TGTGCCAGCTGGCGGCTAGCGGGAGTCAATGAGCAGTTCTTC. This encodes CASWRLAGVNEQFF.

At least ten counts were recorded for this clonotype. V gene TRBV4-2 combines with J gene TRBJ2-7; D is unresolved. The germline gives CDR1 LGHNA, CDR2 YNFKEQ. Trimming pared 1 base from V and 1 base from J, leaving 5 bases between. The CDR3 is 13 amino acids. This CDR3 reads CASSQAISYEQYF. The CDR3 DNA sequence: TGTGCCAGCAGCCAAGCCATTTCCTACGAGCAGTACTTC.

This clonotype was detected ten times or more. The gene calls are TRBV12-3 or TRBV12-4 and TRBJ2-7; D remains unclear. Trimming stripped 3 bases from V and 2 bases from J, with 11 bases between. The CDR3 is 14 residues long. CDR3 nucleotide sequence: TGTGCCAGCAGTTTGGCTCTCTATCCCTACGAGCAGTACTTC. It codes for CASSLALYPYEQYF.

This clonotype was detected ten times or more. The chain links TRBV3-1 to TRBJ1-2; D unclear. Trimming left V 8 bases short and J 3 bases short, with 13 bases between. This CDR3 is 13 amino acids long. Germline-derived CDR1 and CDR2 are LGHDT and YNNKEL (reference sequence). The CDR3 loop is CASSLRGDYGYTF. The CDR3, as DNA: TGTGCCAGCTCCCTACGGGGAGACTATGGCTACACCTTC.

This clonotype was recorded a few times. The DNA for the CDR3 is TGTGCCAGCAGCCAAGTTCGGCTACAAGAGACCCAGTACTTC. It translates to CASSQVRLQETQYF. The chain employs TRBV3-1 and TRBJ2-5, with D unresolved. Germline CDR1 reads LGHDT; CDR2 reads YNNKEL (reference sequence). The CDR3 sequence is 14 residues long. The V end was cut by 1 base, the J end by 2 bases, with 8 bases between.

In this sample, this clonotype turned up a few times. This chain uses TRBV14 with TRBJ2-2, with D perhaps given as TRBD1 or TRBD2 (5 bases each). Between the trimmed V and J ends, which lost 0 bases and 6 bases, there was a span of 20 bases. CDR1 is SGHDN and CDR2 is FVKESK in the germline V gene. CDR3 length: 18 residues. The CDR3 is CASSQDQRSWGTAGELFF. CDR3 coding DNA: TGTGCCAGCAGCCAAGATCAGAGGAGTTGGGGGACCGCCGGGGAGCTGTTTTTT. Full variable domain (remainder filled in from reference TRBV14 and TRBJ2-2): EAGVTQFPSHSVIEKGQTVTLRCDPISGHDNLYWYRRVMGKEIKFLLHFVKESKQDESGMPNNRFLAERTGGTYSTLKVQPAELEDSGVYFCASSQDQRSWGTAGELFFGEGSRLTVL.

The chain carries TRBV29-1 and TRBJ2-7; D unclear. The CDR3 loop spans 11 amino acids. Trimming cost V 8 bases and J 2 bases, with 10 bases left between them. Germline CDR1 and CDR2: SQVTM and ANQGSEA. Here the CDR3 DNA reads TGCAGCCCAAACACCACCTACGAGCAGTACGTC. Protein sequence: CSPNTTYEQYV.

About this clonotype: A much larger clone is a single base away; this may be a read error. The chain links TRBV6-2 or TRBV6-3 to TRBJ2-7; D tentatively fits TRBD1 or TRBD2 (5 bases each). Germline assignment: CDR1 MNHEY and CDR2 SVGEGT. This CDR3 is 15 amino acids long. Trimming removed 6 bases from V and 0 bases from J, with 15 bases in between. The CDR3 loop reads CASREGTESSYEQYV. The CDR3 bases are TGTGCCAGCAGGGAAGGGACCGAGAGCTCCTACGAGCAGTACGTC.

The table lists this clonotype with a few counts. The chain recombines TRBV6-2 or TRBV6-3 with TRBJ2-5, with TRBD1 matching 9 bases. The CDR3 extends over 19 amino acids. Germline V gives CDR1 MNHEY, CDR2 SVGEGT. Trimming at V came to 0 bases and at J to 5 bases, leaving 16 bases not matched to a gene. This CDR3 is CASSYSPHEGQGFWETQYF. The CDR3 DNA follows: TGTGCCAGCAGTTACTCCCCTCATGAGGGACAGGGATTTTGGGAGACCCAGTACTTC.

This clonotype was counted many times. The chain employs TRBV20-1 and TRBJ2-1, with 7 bases fitting TRBD2. CDR1 and CDR2 (germline): DFQATT, SNEGSKA (reference sequence). The ends lost 6 bases at V and 4 bases at J; junction bases unmatched: 12. There are 15 residues in the CDR3. The CDR3 is CSAYGASGNYNEQFF. In DNA form, the CDR3 reads TGCAGTGCCTACGGGGCTAGCGGAAATTACAATGAGCAGTTCTTC.

The V gene is TRBV20-1, the J gene TRBJ2-7; the D is unclear. The V gene lost 7 bases and the J gene lost 6 bases, with 19 bases spanning the gap. Per the germline V gene, CDR1 is DFQATT and CDR2 is SNEGSKA (reference sequence). The CDR3 is 13 amino acids. In nucleotides, the CDR3 is TGCAGTGTACCGGCCGGGTATGGGGTCGAGCAGTACTTC. Translation gives CSVPAGYGVEQYF.

This clonotype is termed medium-sized. The chain carries TRBV12-3 or TRBV12-4 and TRBJ1-1; D is unclear. The CDR3 sequence is 15 residues long. Trimming took off 3 bases at V and 0 bases at J, with 11 bases between the two ends. As DNA, the CDR3 is TGTGCCAGCAGTTTCGAAAGGCGACTGAACACTGAAGCTTTCTTT. Translating it yields CASSFERRLNTEAFF.

This clonotype was picked up a small number of times. The chain employs TRBV6-1 and TRBJ2-7; TRBD2 agrees at 10 bases. CDR1 and CDR2 (germline): MNHNS, SASEGT. There are 16 residues in the CDR3. Trimming removed 3 bases from V and 5 bases from J; junction bases left unmatched: 10. The CDR3 DNA sequence: TGTGCCAGCAGTGAGACCGAAGCTAGCGGGAGCGACGAGCAGTACTTC. Translating gives CASSETEASGSDEQYF.